This paragraph reports one TCR beta chain. This sample stems from a study of patients and donors after allogeneic stem cell transplantation. TCRdb re-called the RT-PCR reads through MiXCR, storing one row per CDR3 protein. The sample lists a few hundred thousand distinct CDR3 sequences, around two fifths occurring once. Per the germline V gene, CDR1 is DFQATT and CDR2 is SNEGSKA (reference sequence). This CDR3 comprises 12 residues. Trimming removed 3 bases from V and 2 bases from J, with 7 bases in between. This TCR was recovered from a human donor who was either an allogeneic HSCT recipient or a stem cell or donor lymphocyte infusion donor (not recorded which). It is not recorded whose cells these are; they may come from a transplant donor. This chain connects TRBV20-1 to TRBJ1-1; D gene unclear. The sequenced sample was blood, either unsorted or a sorted T cell fraction (not recorded which). The CDR3 DNA reads as TGCAGTGCTAGGACCAGAAACACTGAAGCTTTCTTT. It specifies CSARTRNTEAFF.